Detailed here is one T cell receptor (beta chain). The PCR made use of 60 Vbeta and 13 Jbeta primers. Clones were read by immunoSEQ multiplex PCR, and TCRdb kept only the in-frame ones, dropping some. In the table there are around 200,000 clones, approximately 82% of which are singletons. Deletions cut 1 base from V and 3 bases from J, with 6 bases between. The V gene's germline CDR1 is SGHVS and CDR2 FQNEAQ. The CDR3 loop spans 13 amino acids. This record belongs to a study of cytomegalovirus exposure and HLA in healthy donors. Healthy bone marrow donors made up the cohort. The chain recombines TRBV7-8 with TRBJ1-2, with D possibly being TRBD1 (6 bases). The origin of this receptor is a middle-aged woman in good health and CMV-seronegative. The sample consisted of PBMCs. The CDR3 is CASSLGQDYGYTF. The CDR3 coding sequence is TGTGCCAGCAGCTTAGGACAGGACTATGGCTACACCTTC.